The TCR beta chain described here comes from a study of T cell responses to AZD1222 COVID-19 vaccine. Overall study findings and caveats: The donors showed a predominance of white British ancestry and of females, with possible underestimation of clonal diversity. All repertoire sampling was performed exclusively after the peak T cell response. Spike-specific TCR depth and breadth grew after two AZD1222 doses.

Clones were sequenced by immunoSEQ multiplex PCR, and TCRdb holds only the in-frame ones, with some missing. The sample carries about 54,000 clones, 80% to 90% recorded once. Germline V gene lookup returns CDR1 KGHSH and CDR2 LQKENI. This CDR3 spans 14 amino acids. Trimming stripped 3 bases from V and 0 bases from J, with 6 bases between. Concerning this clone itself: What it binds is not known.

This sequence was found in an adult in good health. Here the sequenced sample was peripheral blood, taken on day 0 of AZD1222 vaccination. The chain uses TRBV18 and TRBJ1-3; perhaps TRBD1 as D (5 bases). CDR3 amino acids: CASSPDTSGNTIYF. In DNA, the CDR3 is TGTGCCAGCTCACCGGACACCTCTGGAAACACCATATATTTT.